Listed here are 27 T cell receptor beta chains from one sample, sequenced in a study of shared clonotypes between healthy human individuals. Sequencing was performed with immunoSEQ multiplex PCR; in TCRdb, only in-frame clones are kept and a portion is missing. The sample lists about 2 million clones; 90% to 95% were seen once. The sample was naive CD4+ T cells sorted from blood. The subset: CD45RA+ positively selected. These receptors came from a young man in good health.

The chain links TRBV29-1 to TRBJ1-2; tentative D call: TRBD1 (6 bases). Germline CDR1 and CDR2: SQVTM and ANQGSEA. Trimming removed 0 bases from V and 1 base from J, with 15 bases in between. This CDR3 region has 16 residues. The chain's CDR3 is CSVEERGRGYNYGYTF. The DNA of the CDR3 is TGCAGCGTTGAAGAGAGGGGCAGGGGTTATAACTATGGCTACACCTTC.

The chain couples TRBV11-2 to TRBJ1-2, with TRBD1 as a possible D gene (6 bases). The CDR3 spans 14 residues. V lost 0 bases to trimming and J lost 3 bases, with 8 bases between them. The germline V gene encodes CDR1 SGHAT and CDR2 FQNNGV. In nucleotides, the CDR3 is TGTGCCAGCAGCTTAGACCGGGGGCACTATGGCTACACCTTC. Protein sequence: CASSLDRGHYGYTF.

This chain uses TRBV6-4 with TRBJ2-1; tentative D call: TRBD2 (5 bases). The CDR3 loop spans 13 amino acids. V was pared by 5 bases and J by 6 bases, with 11 bases between. CDR1 is MRHNA, CDR2 SNTAGT, per germline. CDR3 in DNA: TGTGCCAGCAGTAGCCAAGGAGGCAATGAGCAGTTCTTC. This encodes CASSSQGGNEQFF.

The chain employs TRBV18 and TRBJ1-5; possible D gene TRBD1, 5 bases. V was pared by 5 bases and J by 0 bases, with 11 bases between. Germline V lookup: CDR1 KGHSH, CDR2 LQKENI. The CDR3 loop spans 15 amino acids. The CDR3 protein is CASSTTELSNQPQHF. CDR3 nucleotides: TGTGCCAGCTCAACGACAGAGCTTAGCAATCAGCCCCAGCATTTT.

The chain links TRBV7-9 to TRBJ2-7; TRBD1 aligns across 11 bases. The V gene's germline CDR1 is SEHNR and CDR2 FQNEAQ (reference sequence). CDR3 size: 13 residues. Unmatched junction bases numbered 7, after V lost 8 bases and J lost 7 bases. The CDR3 DNA follows: TGTGCCAGCTCCCGGACAGGGGGCAGTGAGCAGTACTTC. Translating gives CASSRTGGSEQYF.

The chain carries TRBV5-6 and TRBJ2-5, with no clear D. This CDR3 comprises 14 residues. V dropped 6 bases and J dropped 5 bases, with 17 bases sitting between them. Germline loops: CDR1 SGHDT, CDR2 YYEEEE. The CDR3 spells CASTLSLSRETQYF. The CDR3 region has the DNA TGTGCCAGCACCCTATCTTTGAGTAGGGAGACCCAGTACTTC.

The chain couples TRBV11-2 to TRBJ2-6, with D possibly TRBD2 on 5 matching bases. Trimming pared 7 bases from V and 0 bases from J, leaving 22 bases between. Looked up from germline, CDR1 is SGHAT and CDR2 is FQNNGV. CDR3 size: 19 residues. The CDR3 region has the DNA TGTGCCAGCACCACTTTGAAGAGGGTTACCTCCTCTGGGGCCAACGTCCTGACTTTC. This gives the protein CASTTLKRVTSSGANVLTF.

On this clone: Germline and junction disagree at one end, which may indicate a read error. This chain links TRBV28 with TRBJ2-5; D possibly corresponds to TRBD2 (6 bases). There are 15 residues in the CDR3. The germline CDR1 and CDR2 sequences are MDHEN and SYDVKM. CDR3 region: CASRFRGGVGETQYF. The CDR3 DNA reads as TGTGCCAGCCGTTTCCGCGGCGGGGTGGGGGAGACCCAGTACTTC.

V usage is TRBV5-1 and J usage is TRBJ1-2; D remains ambiguous. This CDR3 region has 15 residues. With 4 bases removed from V and 5 bases from J, the gap between germline ends came to 18 bases. Germline V lookup: CDR1 SGHRS, CDR2 YFSETQ. Here the CDR3 reads CASSTDGGNGYGYTF. In nucleotides, the CDR3 is TGCGCCAGCAGCACGGACGGAGGGAACGGGTATGGCTACACCTTC.

The rearrangement joins TRBV19 to TRBJ2-5, with D unclear. The CDR3 contains 15 residues. Trimming took off 7 bases at V and 4 bases at J, with 19 bases between the two ends. Germline CDR1 and CDR2: LNHDA and SQIVND (reference sequence). CDR3 protein: CASTPLSGSGETQYF. Here the CDR3 DNA reads TGTGCCAGTACCCCGTTATCGGGCTCGGGAGAGACCCAGTACTTC.

The gene calls are TRBV10-3 and TRBJ2-1; TRBD1 or TRBD2 may be the D gene (5 bases each). Per the germline V gene, CDR1 is ENHRY and CDR2 is SYGVKD. The CDR3 has 14 amino acids. V was pared by 10 bases and J by 10 bases, with 23 bases between. Written as DNA, the CDR3 is TGTGCCACCACCCGGGACCCCCTCGTCGGAGAGCAGTTCTTC. This encodes CATTRDPLVGEQFF.

The chain recombines TRBV14 with TRBJ2-1; 9 bases align to TRBD2. The germline gives CDR1 SGHDN, CDR2 FVKESK. This CDR3 is built from 14 residues. The J segment lost 5 bases and the V segment lost 7 bases, leaving 6 bases of the junction unmatched. The CDR3 bases are TGTGCCAGCACCCCGGCTAGCGGGAACAATGAGCAGTTCTTC. Translation: CASTPASGNNEQFF.

The V gene is TRBV7-2, the J gene TRBJ2-4, with 7 bases lining up with TRBD1. Germline V gene data show CDR1 as SGHTA and CDR2 as FQGNSA. This CDR3 contains 15 residues. J lost 9 bases, V lost 1 base, and 9 bases had no gene match. CDR3 residues: CASSLEGTVQSIQYF. Written as DNA, the CDR3 is TGTGCCAGCAGCTTAGAGGGGACAGTCCAAAGCATTCAGTACTTC.

V gene TRBV5-1 combines with J gene TRBJ1-6; a weak D match, TRBD1 (5 bases). Trimming took off 1 base at V and 6 bases at J, with 8 bases between the two ends. The CDR3 runs to 14 residues. Germline V gene lookup returns CDR1 SGHRS and CDR2 YFSETQ. CDR3 in amino acids: CASSLLGANSPLHF. CDR3 nucleotides: TGCGCCAGCAGCTTGCTAGGGGCTAATTCACCCCTCCACTTT.

This chain links TRBV5-1 with TRBJ2-7; TRBD2 aligns across 7 bases. The CDR3 runs to 15 residues. V lost 4 bases, J lost 2 bases, and 9 bases stayed unmatched. CDR1 is SGHRS and CDR2 is YFSETQ in the germline V gene. The CDR3 nucleotides are TGCGCCAGCAGCGAGACCTCAGCGGGGCCCTACGAGCAGTACTTC. This encodes CASSETSAGPYEQYF.

This sequence joins TRBV5-1 and TRBJ1-6; 7 nucleotides match TRBD1. This CDR3 has 15 amino acids. V lost 4 bases, J lost 5 bases, and 6 bases stayed unmatched. CDR1 is SGHRS, CDR2 YFSETQ, per germline. The CDR3: CASSGSGTDNSPLHF. The CDR3 bases are TGCGCCAGCAGCGGATCCGGGACAGATAATTCACCCCTCCACTTT.

The rearrangement links TRBV5-1 to TRBJ1-4; D gene ambiguous. The CDR3 has 16 residues. The V end was cut by 0 bases, the J end by 0 bases, with 9 bases between. Looked up from germline, CDR1 is SGHRS and CDR2 is YFSETQ. The CDR3, as DNA: TGCGCCAGCAGCTTGGGGCGGGCCTCAACTAATGAAAAACTGTTTTTT. Residues: CASSLGRASTNEKLFF.

This rearrangement joins TRBV30 to TRBJ2-7, with TRBD2 identical over 7 bases. The J segment lost 0 bases and the V segment lost 8 bases, leaving 7 bases of the junction unmatched. CDR1 and CDR2 from the germline V gene are GTSNPN and SVGIG (reference sequence). The length of the CDR3 is 13 residues. The CDR3 sequence is CAVTGGGSYEQYF. The CDR3 DNA is TGTGCCGTAACTGGCGGGGGCTCCTACGAGCAGTACTTC.

As regards this clone: The same CDR3 can be traced to other DNA sequences in this sample. The chain joins TRBV7-9 to TRBJ1-2, with D possibly being TRBD1 (5 bases). Germline V gene lookup returns CDR1 SEHNR and CDR2 FQNEAQ (reference sequence). The CDR3 is made up of 13 amino acids. The V end was cut by 5 bases, the J end by 3 bases, with 10 bases between. CDR3 nucleotide sequence: TGTGCCAGCAGCCCAGGGAGCCACTATGGCTACACCTTC. Protein: CASSPGSHYGYTF.

The chain recombines TRBV4-1 with TRBJ2-2, with 8 bases aligning to TRBD2. The V and J ends lost 2 bases and 1 base, in that order; junction bases with no gene match: 0. The CDR3 has 15 residues. From germline, CDR1 is MGHRA and CDR2 YSYEKL. Written as DNA, the CDR3 is TGCGCCAGCAGCCAAACTAGCGGGAACACCGGGGAGCTGTTTTTT. It encodes CASSQTSGNTGELFF.

Note on this clone: A read error may be the cause here, since a much bigger clone is one base away. Other DNA sequences in the sample encode the same CDR3. The chain links TRBV29-1 to TRBJ1-1; D uncertain. The CDR3 sequence is 11 residues long. In germline, CDR1 is SQVTM, CDR2 ANQGSEA. Trimming took off 4 bases at V and 2 bases at J, with 5 bases between the two ends. Here the CDR3 DNA reads TGCAGCGTTGGAAGAAACACTGAAGCTTTCTTT. It encodes CSVGRNTEAFF.

This clone showed up just a few times. Within the sample, other DNA sequences also encode this same CDR3. The chain combines TRBV2 with TRBJ1-2; D possibly corresponds to TRBD1 (6 bases). The V gene lost 3 bases and the J gene lost 7 bases, with 9 bases spanning the gap. Germline loops: CDR1 SNHLY, CDR2 FYNNEI. This CDR3 comprises 12 residues. For the CDR3, the DNA is TGTGCCAGCAGTGACAGGGGATTTGGCTACACCTTC. Translation gives CASSDRGFGYTF.

V usage is TRBV6-1 and J usage is TRBJ2-2; 8 bases match TRBD2. CDR3 length equals 15 residues. V shed 6 bases, J shed 4 bases, and the junction held 7 bases outside the gene matches. The germline gives CDR1 MNHNS, CDR2 SASEGT. CDR3 DNA: TGTGCCAGCAGGTCCGGGACTAGAGGCACCGGGGAGCTGTTTTTT. As protein: CASRSGTRGTGELFF.

This chain's CDR3 is CASSQPGDQPQHF. The DNA of the CDR3 is TGCGCCAGCAGCCAACCGGGAGATCAGCCCCAGCATTTT. The V gene is TRBV4-1, the J gene TRBJ1-5; unclear D gene. The CDR3 is made up of 13 amino acids. Looked up from germline, CDR1 is MGHRA and CDR2 is YSYEKL. Trimming took off 2 bases at V and 5 bases at J, with 7 bases between the two ends.

The rearrangement joins TRBV6-5 to TRBJ2-1, with 7 bases aligning to TRBD2. Germline CDR1 is MNHEY and CDR2 is SVGAGI. This CDR3 contains 12 residues. V was pared by 10 bases and J by 9 bases, with 9 bases of the junction left unmatched. For the CDR3, the DNA is TGTGCCACCCTTGGGAGGACTAGTGAGCAGTTCTTC. It encodes CATLGRTSEQFF.

CDR3 residues: CSVEDLRSGNTIYF. The CDR3 DNA sequence: TGCAGCGTTGAAGATCTAAGGTCTGGAAACACCATATATTTT. The chain carries TRBV29-1 and TRBJ1-3, with unresolved D. Trimming stripped 0 bases from V and 1 base from J, with 7 bases between. The CDR3 extends over 14 amino acids. Germline CDR1 and CDR2: SQVTM and ANQGSEA.

Details on this clone: The same CDR3 arises from other DNA sequences in this sample as well. J is TRBJ1-1 and V is TRBV27; D is ambiguous. Trimming removed 4 bases from V and 4 bases from J, with 7 bases in between. Per germline, CDR1 MNHEY and CDR2 SMNVEV (reference sequence). The CDR3 has 12 residues. The CDR3 spells CASSSVGTEAFF. For the CDR3, the DNA is TGTGCCAGCAGTTCTGTGGGCACTGAAGCTTTCTTT.